These 27 T cell receptor beta chains were sequenced from one sample in a study of tumor-infiltrating lymphocytes in oesophageal squamous cell carcinoma. From the PCR reads, TCRdb called clonotypes with MiXCR, one entry per CDR3 protein. Of roughly 9,800 distinct CDR3 sequences listed, roughly 61% are singletons. The sample was esophageal tumor tissue. Receptors were obtained from a female donor with esophageal squamous cell carcinoma.

The V and J genes are TRBV7-2 and TRBJ2-1, with D uncertain. TRBJ2-7 matches the DNA end more closely, so the J call is doubtful. Germline V gene data show CDR1 as SGHTA and CDR2 as FQGNSA. The CDR3 is 12 amino acids. The CDR3 spells CASSLLRNEQYF. The CDR3 DNA sequence: TGTGCCAGCAGCTTACTCCGGAATGAGCAGTACTTC.

The chain carries TRBV6-6 and TRBJ2-5; D uncertain. Matching the DNA end better, TRBJ2-1 makes the J call doubtful. The length of the CDR3 is 11 residues. CDR1 is MNHNY and CDR2 is SVGAGI in the germline V gene (reference sequence). CDR3 sequence (DNA): TGTGCCAGCCTAAGCTACAATGAGCAGTTCTTC. Translating it yields CASLSYNEQFF.

This clonotype was found once. This chain joins TRBV7-8 and TRBJ2-4; possible D gene TRBD2, 6 bases. The tail of the sequence fits TRBJ2-7 better, so the J call may be wrong. Germline V lookup: CDR1 SGHVS, CDR2 FQNEAQ. This CDR3 contains 15 residues. DNA of the CDR3: TGTGCCAGCAGCTCCTATGCCGGGAGTGACTACGAGCAGTACTTC. Translated, it gives CASSSYAGSDYEQYF.

This clonotype was seen a single time. The chain recombines TRBV7-2 with TRBJ2-7, with 8 bases that match TRBD2. The CDR3 length is 14 residues. After removal of 6 bases from V and 1 base from J, the junction contained 5 bases not matched to a gene. Germline-derived CDR1 and CDR2 are SGHTA and FQGNSA. CDR3 loop: CASRPGGGSYEQYF. The DNA of the CDR3 is TGTGCCAGCAGACCCGGGGGGGGGTCCTACGAGCAGTACTTC.

The chain is built from TRBV7-2 and TRBJ2-5; D is perhaps TRBD2 (6 bases). The last part of the DNA fits TRBJ2-1 better; the J call may be wrong. The germline CDR1 and CDR2 sequences are SGHTA and FQGNSA. The CDR3 is 15 residues long. DNA for the CDR3: TGTGCCAGCAGCCCCCGACTAGACTCCTACAATGAGCAGTTCTTC. Protein product: CASSPRLDSYNEQFF.

Only one count was recorded for this clonotype. The chain is built from TRBV6-5 and TRBJ2-6; D is ambiguous. Germline V gives CDR1 MNHEY, CDR2 SVGAGI. V was cut by 2 bases and J by 0 bases, with 2 bases left in between. The CDR3 sequence is 14 residues long. The CDR3 is CASSYGSGANVLTF. DNA for the CDR3: TGTGCCAGCAGTTACGGCTCTGGGGCCAACGTCCTGACTTTC.

V and J are TRBV7-8 and TRBJ2-5; 10 nucleotides align to TRBD1. Matching the DNA end better, TRBJ2-1 makes the J call doubtful. The CDR3 covers 15 residues. The germline CDR1 and CDR2 sequences are SGHVS and FQNEAQ. Here the CDR3 reads CASRRRTGGMYEQFF. As DNA, the CDR3 is TGTGCCAGCAGGCGTCGGACAGGGGGAATGTATGAGCAGTTCTTC.

The rearrangement uses TRBV7-8 and TRBJ2-3, with 8 bases that match TRBD2. The CDR3 spans 15 residues. V gave up 5 bases and J gave up 11 bases; unmatched junction bases: 15. From germline, CDR1 is SGHVS and CDR2 FQNEAQ. The CDR3 spells CASSLSGGGAVMQYF. CDR3 DNA: TGTGCCAGCAGCCTCTCCGGGGGGGGGGCGGTTATGCAGTATTTT.

This clonotype was seen a few times. Its ends do not fully match the called genes, so a read error is possible. The chain combines TRBV7-2 with TRBJ2-4; 8 nucleotides line up with TRBD1. Germline CDR1 and CDR2: SGHTA and FQGNSA. The CDR3 is 13 amino acids. In DNA form, the CDR3 reads TGTGCCAGCAGCTCCAATACAGGGGGAGGTAAGTTCTTC. It is translated as CASSSNTGGGKFF.

The chain has TRBV7-8 and TRBJ2-1, with D maybe TRBD2 (5 bases). The DNA end lines up better with TRBJ2-7; the J call may be wrong. The CDR3 totals 16 residues. Germline lookup yields CDR1 SGHVS and CDR2 FQNEAQ. The CDR3: CASSLKRLVTNNEQYF. CDR3 DNA sequence: TGTGCCAGCAGCTTAAAAAGGCTAGTGACTAACAATGAGCAGTACTTC.

The table lists this clonotype with a count of one. CDR3 coding DNA: TGTGCCAGCAGTTTAACGGCGGGGGGCTCCTACAATGAGCAGTTCTTC. Translating it yields CASSLTAGGSYNEQFF. The chain combines TRBV28 with TRBJ2-1; 8 bases align to TRBD2. Germline V gene data show CDR1 as MDHEN and CDR2 as SYDVKM. Trimming took 2 bases from V and 0 from J; bases not matched to a gene: 3. The CDR3 totals 16 residues.

The chain links TRBV7-3 to TRBJ2-1, with a tentative D call TRBD2 (5 bases). The CDR3 contains 16 residues. V was pared by 5 bases and J by 0 bases, with 14 bases between. The germline gives CDR1 SGHTA, CDR2 FQGTGA. CDR3 in amino acids: CASSTRGSFSYNEQFF. CDR3 in DNA: TGTGCCAGCAGCACCCGGGGTAGCTTCTCCTACAATGAGCAGTTCTTC. Full variable domain (remainder filled in from reference TRBV7-3 and TRBJ2-1): GAGVSQTPSNKVTEKGKYVELRCDPISGHTALYWYRQSLGQGPEFLIYFQGTGAADDSGLPNDRFFAVRPEGSVSTLKIQRTERGDSAVYLCASSTRGSFSYNEQFFGPGTRLTVL.

The V gene is TRBV28, the J gene TRBJ2-1, with D unclear. The tail of the sequence fits TRBJ1-2 better, so the J call may be wrong. In germline, CDR1 is MDHEN, CDR2 SYDVKM. The CDR3 is 13 residues long. The CDR3, as DNA: TGTGCCAGCAGTCCCCCGGGAAACTATGGCTACACCTTC. It encodes CASSPPGNYGYTF.

The chain couples TRBV7-3 to TRBJ2-3; D is possibly TRBD2 (5 bases). This CDR3 has 15 amino acids. V was trimmed by 5 bases and J by 0 bases, leaving 12 bases between them. Germline V lookup: CDR1 SGHTA, CDR2 FQGTGA. CDR3 sequence (DNA): TGTGCCAGCAGCCATTGGGCGGGTAGCACAGATACGCAGTATTTT. Its protein is CASSHWAGSTDTQYF.

This clonotype appeared a single time. J is TRBJ2-5 and V is TRBV10-2; TRBD1 matches 11 bases. TRBJ2-6 explains the end of the DNA better; the J call may be wrong. The CDR3 length is 16 residues. Per the germline V gene, CDR1 is WSHSY and CDR2 is SAAADI. The CDR3 coding sequence is TGCGCCAGCAGTGGGACAGGGGGCGCCGGGGCCAACGTCCTGACTTTC. It yields the protein CASSGTGGAGANVLTF.

V and J are TRBV11-1 and TRBJ2-1; 8 bases align to TRBD1. CDR1 and CDR2 (germline): SGHAT, FQDESV (reference sequence). V was pared by 6 bases and J by 4 bases, with 2 bases of the junction left unmatched. The length of the CDR3 is 13 residues. For the CDR3, the DNA is TGTGCCAGCAGACGACAGGGGTACAATGAGCAGTTCTTC. Residues: CASRRQGYNEQFF.

The rearrangement uses TRBV2 and TRBJ2-3, with D tentatively TRBD2 (5 bases). TRBJ2-5 matches the DNA end more closely, so the J call is doubtful. CDR1 SNHLY and CDR2 FYNNEI come from the germline V gene. The CDR3 is 13 amino acids. The CDR3 is CASSAGLGETQYF. The CDR3 DNA is TGTGCCAGCAGTGCTGGACTTGGAGAGACCCAGTACTTC.

As regards this clonotype: The conserved phenylalanine or tryptophan is not found at the CDR3 terminus, so this likely reflects a read error. The DNA is omitted, as the CDR3 cannot be located on it reliably, and the CDR3 follows TCRdb's listing. This sequence joins TRBV7-3 and TRBJ2-7; the tabulated D call, TRBD1, remains unverified against the DNA. The CDR3 is 9 amino acids long, termini counted. Looked up from germline, CDR1 is SGHTA and CDR2 is FQGTGA. CDR3 protein: CASTRDRAS.

The chain employs TRBV7-2 and TRBJ2-3; 10 bases are shared with TRBD1. The J call could be wrong; TRBJ2-7 is a better fit for the DNA end. Germline CDR1 SGHTA, CDR2 FQGNSA. The CDR3 length is 15 residues. The CDR3 region has the DNA TGTGCCAGCAGCTATGACAGGGGGCCCTACAATGAGCAGTACTTC. Translation gives CASSYDRGPYNEQYF.

V gene TRBV2 combines with J gene TRBJ2-7; possible D gene TRBD1, 5 bases. The tail of the sequence fits TRBJ1-2 better, so the J call may be wrong. This CDR3 region has 13 residues. Germline CDR1 reads SNHLY; CDR2 reads FYNNEI. The chain's CDR3 is CASRRSRDYGYTF. Here the CDR3 DNA reads TGTGCCAGCAGGCGGTCCAGGGACTATGGCTACACCTTC.

The chain uses TRBV27 and TRBJ2-5; tentatively, D is TRBD1 or TRBD2 (5 bases each). The V gene lost 6 bases and the J gene lost 11 bases, with 22 bases spanning the gap. Germline V gives CDR1 MNHEY, CDR2 SMNVEV (reference sequence). This CDR3 spans 14 amino acids. CDR3 bases: TGTGCCAGCAGCCGTAGGGGAGCTGACAATGAGCAGTACTTC. This translates into CASSRRGADNEQYF.

This clonotype was recorded only once. The J gene is TRBJ2-7, the V gene TRBV6-8; either TRBD1 or TRBD2 may supply D (5 bases each). CDR3 length: 14 residues. Germline V gene lookup returns CDR1 MNHGY and CDR2 SAAAGT. The germline V and J ends were trimmed by 8 bases and 2 bases, with 16 bases remaining between them. The CDR3 coding sequence is TGTGCCAGCTGGGGCGGGCGCCACCCCTACGAGCAGTACTTC. Amino acids: CASWGGRHPYEQYF.

The chain links TRBV10-3 to TRBJ2-3; 10 positions agree with TRBD2. The CDR3 sequence is 16 residues long. Trimming cost V 3 bases and J 3 bases; bases outside gene matches: 6. Germline CDR1 is ENHRY and CDR2 is SYGVKD. The CDR3 spells CAISERTSGRTDTQYF. Here the CDR3 DNA reads TGTGCCATCAGTGAAAGGACTAGCGGAAGGACAGATACGCAGTATTTT.

V usage is TRBV7-9 and J usage is TRBJ2-3; the match to TRBD2 covers 9 bases. This CDR3 has 17 amino acids. Germline CDR1 reads SEHNR; CDR2 reads FQNEAQ (reference sequence). The junction had 12 bases not matched to a gene; V was cut back by 3 bases and J by 5 bases. The CDR3 loop is CASSLGNQREAGDTQYF. In DNA form, the CDR3 reads TGTGCCAGCAGCTTGGGGAACCAGCGGGAGGCCGGAGATACGCAGTATTTT.

By proportion, this clonotype is medium-sized. This chain connects TRBV6-1 to TRBJ2-7; no reliable D call. The length of the CDR3 is 14 residues. Germline CDR1 MNHNS, CDR2 SASEGT. V dropped 0 bases and J dropped 5 bases, with 11 bases sitting between them. The DNA for the CDR3 is TGTGCCAGCAGTGAAGCGCTAGGACCCCACGAGCAGTACTTC. Protein sequence: CASSEALGPHEQYF.

This clonotype was detected a few times. V gene TRBV7-9 combines with J gene TRBJ2-3; D gene unclear. The closer fit of TRBJ2-1 to the DNA end suggests the J call may be wrong. From germline, CDR1 is SEHNR and CDR2 FQNEAQ (reference sequence). This CDR3 has 12 residues. The CDR3 nucleotides are TGTGCCAGCAGCGTTATCAGCAATGAGCAGTTCTTC. It encodes CASSVISNEQFF.

The chain has TRBV7-3 and TRBJ2-1, with D possibly TRBD2 on 5 matching bases. This CDR3 has 14 amino acids. The germline V gene has CDR1 SGHTA and CDR2 FQGTGA. V lost 3 bases to trimming and J lost 2 bases, with 8 bases between them. CDR3 region: CASSFSGAYNEQFF. Here the CDR3 DNA reads TGTGCCAGCAGCTTCTCCGGGGCCTACAATGAGCAGTTCTTC.